Presented here are 3 T cell receptor beta chains from one specimen sequenced in a study of blood T cell repertoires in COVID-19. The protocol was immunoSEQ multiplex PCR, while the TCRdb copy is restricted to in-frame clones and leaves out a portion. The table shows 150,000 to 200,000 clones, with around 73% occurring only once. Material: PBMCs or T cells enriched from blood (not recorded which). The receptor source for this set is a woman between 50 and 59 years old who had recovered from COVID-19.

The chain couples TRBV7-6 to TRBJ1-3; D might be TRBD1 (5 bases). Germline CDR1 is SGHVS and CDR2 is FNYEAQ. Deletions cut 2 bases from V and 0 bases from J, with 11 bases between. The CDR3 has 16 amino acids. In DNA, the CDR3 is TGTGCCAGCAGCTTAAGGCAGGGCCCCTCTGGAAACACCATATATTTT. Translation: CASSLRQGPSGNTIYF.

The chain carries TRBV4-1 and TRBJ2-1; 8 bases fit TRBD2. CDR3 length: 16 amino acids. Germline CDR1 reads MGHRA; CDR2 reads YSYEKL. The V and J ends lost 1 base and 4 bases, in that order; junction bases with no gene match: 6. The CDR3 DNA sequence: TGCGCCAGCAGCCAAGCCCTTCAGCGGGAGTACAATGAGCAGTTCTTC. Its protein is CASSQALQREYNEQFF.

This clone has ten or more counts. The chain carries TRBV28 and TRBJ2-7; maybe TRBD1 (5 bases). CDR3 size: 13 residues. V gave up 10 bases and J gave up 4 bases, with 17 bases separating them. Germline CDR1 MDHEN, CDR2 SYDVKM. The CDR3 nucleotides are TGTGCCACCGTAGGGCAGGGTCGGTACGAGCAGTACTTC. Translated, it gives CATVGQGRYEQYF.